The T cell receptor (beta chain) described here comes from a study of blood T cell repertoires in COVID-19. Overall study: Researchers got acute and convalescent COVID-19 samples from the United States, Italy and Spain. The cDNA or gDNA used as material had been derived from T cells, B-cell-depleted T cells, or PBMCs.

Germline V gene sequence: CDR1 LNHDA, CDR2 SQIVND (reference sequence). Trimming shortened V by 0 bases and J by 2 bases, and 14 bases separated the two germline ends. The CDR3 loop spans 16 amino acids. Generated by immunoSEQ multiplex PCR, the TCRdb table keeps only in-frame clones and is missing some. The top ten hold over 9% of the sample, which has about 260,000 clones, roughly 86% seen once. A Seattle source enrolled patients during active infection and followed them longitudinally. The table lists this clone with a few counts. Sequencing input: peripheral blood. This sequence was found in a woman aged 25 to 45 with COVID-19, enrolled during active disease. The chain joins TRBV19 to TRBJ2-7; weak D call: TRBD2 (6 bases). DNA of the CDR3: TGTGCCAGTAGTATAGATTTGCGGGGCTGGGCCTACGAGCAGTACTTC. Protein: CASSIDLRGWAYEQYF.